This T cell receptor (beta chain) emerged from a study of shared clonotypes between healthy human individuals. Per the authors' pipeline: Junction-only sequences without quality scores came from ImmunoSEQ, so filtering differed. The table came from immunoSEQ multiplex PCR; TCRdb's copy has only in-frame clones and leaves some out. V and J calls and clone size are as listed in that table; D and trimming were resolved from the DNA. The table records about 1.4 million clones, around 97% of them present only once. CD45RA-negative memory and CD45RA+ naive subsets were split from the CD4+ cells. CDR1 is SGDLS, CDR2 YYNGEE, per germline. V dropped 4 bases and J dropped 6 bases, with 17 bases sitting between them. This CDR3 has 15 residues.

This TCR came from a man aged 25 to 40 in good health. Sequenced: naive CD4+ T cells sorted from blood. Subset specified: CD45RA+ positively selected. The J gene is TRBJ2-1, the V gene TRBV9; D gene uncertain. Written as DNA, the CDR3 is TGTGCCAGCAGCCCGATAGCTGTCCCGGGCAATGAGCAGTTCTTC. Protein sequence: CASSPIAVPGNEQFF.